In this sample, the clone carrying this T cell receptor beta chain turned up a few times. MiXCR, applied by TCRdb to the 5' RACE reads, yields one record per CDR3 protein. The repertoire holds some 690,000 distinct CDR3 sequences, with around 21% as singletons. This record comes from a study of identical twins. V trimming: 5 bases; J trimming: 4 bases; junction bases outside the gene matches: 13. This CDR3 is 17 amino acids long. Per germline, CDR1 SGDLS and CDR2 YYNGEE. The same sample was also used in a study of T cells expressing NK-cell markers.

The chain joins TRBV9 to TRBJ2-2; the match to TRBD1 covers 8 bases. The source material was PBMCs. The source of this sequence is a woman between 18 and 30 years old in good health. The CDR3 sequence: CASSPLSTGERTGELFF. DNA for the CDR3: TGTGCCAGCAGTCCTCTTTCGACAGGGGAGCGCACCGGGGAGCTGTTTTTT. The whole variable domain, filled in from reference TRBV9 and TRBJ2-2, reads DSGVTQTPKHLITATGQRVTLRCSPRSGDLSVYWYQQSLDQGLQFLIQYYNGEERAKGNILERFSAQQFPDLHSELNLSSLELGDSALYFCASSPLSTGERTGELFFGEGSRLTVL.